The T cell receptor (beta chain) under discussion was sequenced for a study of technical replicates of blood from a few donors. Some clones are missing from TCRdb's copy, which holds only in-frame ones; the method was immunoSEQ multiplex PCR. The top ten hold 0.36% of the sample, which has tens of thousands of clones, 92% seen once. The junction had 5 bases not matched to a gene; V was cut back by 6 bases and J by 0 bases. CDR3 length: 15 residues. Per germline, CDR1 SGHNT and CDR2 YYREEE (reference sequence). Sequenced input: T cells isolated from PBMCs. The rearrangement links TRBV5-4 to TRBJ2-3; 9 bases are a match to TRBD2. The TCR sequence derives from a human donor in good health. CDR3 residues: CASTSGITSTDTQYF. The DNA of the CDR3 is TGTGCCAGCACTAGCGGGATTACTAGCACAGATACGCAGTATTTT.